A single sample is the source of the 22 T cell receptor beta chains below, sequenced in a study of control samples from healthy donors and cancer patients. Only in-frame clones appear in the TCRdb table, and some are missing; sequencing was by immunoSEQ multiplex PCR. The table lists 110,000 to 150,000 clones, about nine tenths of them singletons. Sequencing input: blood. These receptors originate from a man aged 30 to 45 in good health.

The V and J genes are TRBV12-3 or TRBV12-4 and TRBJ2-2; D is ambiguous. The ends were cut back, 2 bases at V and 6 bases at J, with 7 bases in the middle. The CDR3 has 13 residues. CDR3 sequence reads: CASSLNLPGELFF. The CDR3 nucleotides are TGTGCCAGCAGTTTAAACCTCCCCGGGGAGCTGTTTTTT.

The genes are TRBV7-3 and TRBJ1-1; no definite D call. In germline, CDR1 is SGHTA, CDR2 FQGTGA. Between the trimmed V and J ends, which lost 4 bases and 11 bases, there was a span of 8 bases. The CDR3 has 10 amino acids. In nucleotides, the CDR3 is TGTGCCAGCAGCTACCTTATTGCTTTCTTT. Its protein is CASSYLIAFF.

This chain connects TRBV5-4 to TRBJ2-7; the D is unclear. The V gene's germline CDR1 is SGHNT and CDR2 YYREEE (reference sequence). Trimming took 1 base from V and 5 from J, leaving 16 bases between them. This CDR3 spans 15 amino acids. The CDR3 protein is CASSLQEGGMDEQYF. The CDR3 DNA sequence: TGTGCCAGCAGCTTGCAGGAAGGTGGGATGGACGAGCAGTACTTC.

The genes are TRBV2 and TRBJ1-4; D gene uncertain. Trimming shortened V by 3 bases and J by 7 bases, and 15 bases separated the two germline ends. CDR3 size: 15 residues. The germline CDR1 and CDR2 sequences are SNHLY and FYNNEI. The DNA of the CDR3 is TGTGCCAGCAGTGATCCCGCCGCTCGGGGTGAAAAACTGTTTTTT. It encodes CASSDPAARGEKLFF.

The chain joins TRBV5-1 to TRBJ1-6; D may be TRBD1 (6 bases). V was cut by 4 bases and J by 0 bases, with 20 bases left in between. CDR3 length: 19 residues. Germline V gene data show CDR1 as SGHRS and CDR2 as YFSETQ. The CDR3 DNA reads TGCGCCAGCAGCAGCTGGTGGGGGGCCGATGACTCCTATAATTCACCCCTCCACTTT. Protein: CASSSWWGADDSYNSPLHF.

The chain combines TRBV6-4 with TRBJ2-2; D is undetermined. CDR3 size: 12 residues. Germline V gene sequence: CDR1 MRHNA, CDR2 SNTAGT. Trimming left V 10 bases short and J 7 bases short, with 13 bases between. The CDR3: CANPTPRGELFF. CDR3 coding DNA: TGTGCCAACCCGACACCCCGCGGGGAGCTGTTTTTT.

The chain joins TRBV10-1 to TRBJ2-7; 8 bases are shared with TRBD2. Germline V gene lookup returns CDR1 WNHNN and CDR2 SYGVQD (reference sequence). There are 14 residues in the CDR3. The V and J ends lost 7 bases and 2 bases, in that order; junction bases with no gene match: 7. CDR3 in DNA: TGCGCCAGCATCTGCCTCGGGGGGGCCTACGAGCAGTACTTC. It codes for CASICLGGAYEQYF.

In the case of this clone: One end of the junction is discordant with germline, which a read error may explain. The V call is TRBV14, the J call TRBJ2-7, with D possibly being TRBD1 or TRBD2 (7 bases each). Germline CDR1 SGHDN, CDR2 FVKESK. The CDR3 totals 15 residues. The CDR3 reads CASSQGGGSTYEQYF. The CDR3 DNA is TGTGCCAGCAGTCAAGGGGGCGGGAGCACCTACGAGCAGTACTTC.

The chain recombines TRBV19 with TRBJ1-6; D is unresolved. CDR1 LNHDA and CDR2 SQIVND come from the germline V gene (reference sequence). The CDR3 is 12 residues long. The V end was cut by 9 bases, the J end by 8 bases, with 11 bases between. CDR3 in amino acids: CASNLLDSPLHF. The CDR3 region has the DNA TGTGCCAGCAACCTTTTAGATTCACCCCTCCACTTT.

The rearrangement joins TRBV2 to TRBJ2-7; tentative D call: TRBD1 (6 bases). The germline gives CDR1 SNHLY, CDR2 FYNNEI. V lost 8 bases and J 1 base, leaving 12 bases between the germline ends. The CDR3 consists of 13 residues. CDR3 DNA sequence: TGTGCCAGCTCCCCAACAGGGTCCTACGAGCAGTACTTC. It is translated as CASSPTGSYEQYF.

The rearrangement joins TRBV2 to TRBJ2-7; 7 bases match TRBD2. Germline V CDR1 and CDR2: SNHLY, FYNNEI. CDR3 length: 16 residues. The trim removed 1 base at V and 0 bases at J, leaving 6 bases unmatched. CDR3 coding DNA: TGTGCCAGCAGTGAAGAAGCGGGGCGTACCTCCTACGAGCAGTACTTC. It codes for CASSEEAGRTSYEQYF. Variable domain in full (rest from reference TRBV2 and TRBJ2-7): EPEVTQTPSHQVTQMGQEVILRCVPISNHLYFYWYRQILGQKVEFLVSFYNNEISEKSEIFDDQFSVERPDGSNFTLKIRSTKLEDSAMYFCASSEEAGRTSYEQYFGPGTRLTVT.

The rearrangement joins TRBV7-2 to TRBJ1-5; a weak D match, TRBD1 (5 bases). This CDR3 region has 15 residues. Germline lookup yields CDR1 SGHTA and CDR2 FQGNSA. V shed 1 base and J shed 9 bases, with 16 bases lying between them. CDR3 amino acids: CASSLGTSGQWPQHF. The CDR3 DNA follows: TGTGCCAGCAGCTTAGGAACTTCAGGGCAATGGCCCCAGCATTTT.

The V gene is TRBV2, the J gene TRBJ1-2, with no clear D. Deletions cut 3 bases from V and 0 bases from J, with 11 bases between. This CDR3 spans 15 amino acids. The germline CDR1 and CDR2 sequences are SNHLY and FYNNEI. The CDR3 region has the DNA TGTGCCAGCAGTGATAATCCCACGGCTAACTATGGCTACACCTTC. Protein product: CASSDNPTANYGYTF. Supplemented by reference TRBV2 and TRBJ1-2, the full variable domain reads EPEVTQTPSHQVTQMGQEVILRCVPISNHLYFYWYRQILGQKVEFLVSFYNNEISEKSEIFDDQFSVERPDGSNFTLKIRSTKLEDSAMYFCASSDNPTANYGYTFGSGTRLTVV.

The V call is TRBV5-1, the J call TRBJ1-2; no clear D gene. Germline V gives CDR1 SGHRS, CDR2 YFSETQ. The CDR3 is made up of 13 amino acids. V shed 0 bases and J shed 6 bases, with 9 bases lying between them. The chain's CDR3 is CASSLGRSDGYTF. The CDR3 DNA is TGCGCCAGCAGCTTGGGGAGGAGTGATGGCTACACCTTC.

The chain uses TRBV7-3 and TRBJ2-2; maybe TRBD2 (6 bases). Per the germline V gene, CDR1 is SGHTA and CDR2 is FQGTGA. There are 13 residues in the CDR3. V was clipped by 5 bases and J by 4 bases, with 8 bases between them. CDR3 in amino acids: CASSRSGTGELFF. For the CDR3, the DNA is TGTGCCAGCAGCCGTAGCGGCACCGGGGAGCTGTTTTTT. Variable domain in full (rest from reference TRBV7-3 and TRBJ2-2): GAGVSQTPSNKVTEKGKYVELRCDPISGHTALYWYRQSLGQGPEFLIYFQGTGAADDSGLPNDRFFAVRPEGSVSTLKIQRTERGDSAVYLCASSRSGTGELFFGEGSRLTVL.

V usage is TRBV9 and J usage is TRBJ2-1; TRBD1 or TRBD2 may be the D gene (5 bases each). V lost 2 bases and J 5 bases, leaving 20 bases between the germline ends. This CDR3 contains 17 residues. Germline V gene data show CDR1 as SGDLS and CDR2 as YYNGEE. In DNA form, the CDR3 reads TGTGCCAGCAGCGTTCGGACGATGGAAAGGGGAGACAATGAGCAGTTCTTC. Its protein is CASSVRTMERGDNEQFF.

This clone was seen more than once but under ten times. V usage is TRBV5-1 and J usage is TRBJ2-3, with D perhaps assigned TRBD1 or TRBD2 (6 bases each). Germline V CDR1 and CDR2: SGHRS, YFSETQ. V was trimmed by 4 bases and J by 5 bases, leaving 14 bases between them. CDR3 length: 14 amino acids. CDR3 sequence: CASSTGGRGDTQYF. The CDR3 DNA is TGCGCCAGCAGCACCGGGGGCCGGGGAGATACGCAGTATTTT.

The CDR3 DNA sequence: TGTGCCAGCAGGCAGACAGGGGGCGTCGAGGAGCTGTTTTTT. This translates into CASRQTGGVEELFF. This rearrangement joins TRBV6-5 to TRBJ2-2, with TRBD1 identical over 10 bases. The CDR3 runs to 14 residues. Germline CDR1 MNHEY, CDR2 SVGAGI. V shed 6 bases, J shed 10 bases, and the junction held 8 bases outside the gene matches.

This clone has only one observation. Here the CDR3 DNA reads TGTGCCAGCAGCCCCCGGACAGGCGGGGGCACTGAAGCTTTCTTT. It codes for CASSPRTGGGTEAFF. The chain carries TRBV5-6 and TRBJ1-1, with TRBD1 matching 7 bases. The CDR3 is 15 residues long. Germline V gene data show CDR1 as SGHDT and CDR2 as YYEEEE. The ends lost 4 bases at V and 4 bases at J; junction bases unmatched: 10.

This chain links TRBV10-3 with TRBJ2-1, with TRBD1 as a possible D gene (6 bases). The V end lost 6 bases, the J end lost 5 bases, and 17 bases lay between the germline ends. The CDR3 extends over 15 amino acids. The germline gives CDR1 ENHRY, CDR2 SYGVKD. The CDR3 loop is CAIRSPLDRHNEQFF. CDR3 nucleotide sequence: TGTGCCATCAGAAGCCCCCTGGACAGACACAATGAGCAGTTCTTC.

The chain recombines TRBV14 with TRBJ1-6; no definite D call. In germline, CDR1 is SGHDN, CDR2 FVKESK. This CDR3 is 15 amino acids long. V lost 4 bases to trimming and J lost 1 base, with 8 bases between them. In DNA, the CDR3 is TGTGCCAGCAGCCGTTCCGAGTCCTATAATTCACCCCTCCACTTT. Protein product: CASSRSESYNSPLHF.

The chain carries TRBV3-1 (or the pseudogene TRBV3-2) and TRBJ2-3; 11 nucleotides match TRBD2. Germline CDR1 and CDR2: LGHDT and YNNKEL (reference sequence). The CDR3 has 16 amino acids. Unmatched junction bases numbered 8, after V lost 4 bases and J lost 5 bases. CDR3 residues: CASSLQLLAGVDTQYF. CDR3 coding DNA: TGTGCCAGCAGCCTCCAACTACTAGCGGGAGTAGATACGCAGTATTTT.